Below are 16 T cell receptor beta chains sequenced from a single sample in a study of HIV-infected patients and healthy controls. Whole blood was used without fractionation, so all unsorted peripheral T cells were included. Approximately 510 ng RNA was reverse transcribed with alpha and beta constant-region primers. Each of the alpha and beta chains got its own library through chain-specific third strand synthesis with indices. Each CDR3 protein is one row after TCRdb ran MiXCR on the 5' RACE reads. The table shows about 6,400 distinct CDR3 sequences, with over 9.5% occurring only once. The sequencing used blood, collected before antiretroviral therapy. The receptors were gathered from an adult with HIV infection.

There are many counts of this clonotype. The chain couples TRBV7-9 to TRBJ1-5; 12 positions agree with TRBD1. The germline gives CDR1 SEHNR, CDR2 FQNEAQ (reference sequence). The CDR3 is 15 residues long. J gave up 6 bases and V 4 bases, and 4 bases lay outside the gene matches. CDR3 DNA: TGTGCCAGCAGCTCGGGGACAGGGGGCCTTCAGCCCCAGCATTTT. This sequence encodes CASSSGTGGLQPQHF.

This clonotype is deemed medium-sized. The chain has TRBV12-3 or TRBV12-4 and TRBJ1-1; D is uncertain. CDR3 length equals 13 residues. V shed 6 bases and J shed 6 bases, with 14 bases lying between them. DNA of the CDR3: TGTGCCAGCAGGGTGCTCGGGTGGTCTGAAGCTTTCTTT. Its protein is CASRVLGWSEAFF.

This clonotype occurred many times. The chain employs TRBV27 and TRBJ2-3; D tentatively fits TRBD1 or TRBD2 (5 bases each). In germline, CDR1 is MNHEY, CDR2 SMNVEV (reference sequence). This CDR3 is 13 amino acids long. The ends were cut back, 4 bases at V and 3 bases at J, with 8 bases in the middle. The CDR3 spells CASSWGRTDTQYF. CDR3 in DNA: TGTGCCAGCAGTTGGGGACGGACAGATACGCAGTATTTT.

This clonotype came up a few times. This chain joins TRBV7-6 and TRBJ1-1, with D uncertain. The ends were cut back, 8 bases at V and 1 base at J, with 11 bases in the middle. Per the germline V gene, CDR1 is SGHVS and CDR2 is FNYEAQ. This CDR3 region has 13 residues. The CDR3: CASERLTNTEAFF. Written as DNA, the CDR3 is TGTGCCAGCGAGCGCCTAACGAACACTGAAGCTTTCTTT.

Within the sample, this clonotype is medium-sized. V gene TRBV6-1 combines with J gene TRBJ1-1; D unresolved. V shed 11 bases and J shed 4 bases, with 14 bases lying between them. Germline loops: CDR1 MNHNS, CDR2 SASEGT. This CDR3 comprises 12 residues. This CDR3 is CAGSGEGTEAFF. CDR3 DNA sequence: TGTGCCGGGAGCGGGGAGGGCACTGAAGCTTTCTTT.

The V call is TRBV7-9, the J call TRBJ1-1; 8 nucleotides line up with TRBD1. Trimming cost V 2 bases and J 4 bases; bases outside gene matches: 6. CDR3 length equals 15 residues. CDR1 is SEHNR, CDR2 FQNEAQ, per germline (reference sequence). Here the CDR3 DNA reads TGTGCCAGCAGCTTACCTCAGGGGGCAGGCACTGAAGCTTTCTTT. Its protein product is CASSLPQGAGTEAFF.

V and J are TRBV6-5 and TRBJ2-7, with 10 positions matching TRBD1. CDR1 MNHEY and CDR2 SVGAGI come from the germline V gene. The length of the CDR3 is 14 residues. V lost 5 bases, J lost 2 bases, and 3 bases stayed unmatched. For the CDR3, the DNA is TGTGCCAGCAGTCTTGGACAGGGGGCCTACGAGCAGTACTTC. Its translation is CASSLGQGAYEQYF.

This clonotype is judged large. V usage is TRBV7-8 and J usage is TRBJ1-1; D is unresolved. The CDR3 loop spans 14 amino acids. Germline V gene lookup returns CDR1 SGHVS and CDR2 FQNEAQ. V was cut by 1 base and J by 4 bases, with 10 bases left in between. The CDR3 DNA is TGTGCCAGCAGCTTAGGAATAGCGACCACTGAAGCTTTCTTT. Translating it yields CASSLGIATTEAFF. Variable domain in full (rest from reference TRBV7-8 and TRBJ1-1): GAGVSQSPRYKVAKRGQDVALRCDPISGHVSLFWYQQALGQGPEFLTYFQNEAQLDKSGLPSDRFFAERPEGSVSTLKIQRTQQEDSAVYLCASSLGIATTEAFFGQGTRLTVV.

The chain carries TRBV28 and TRBJ1-1; TRBD1 agrees at 7 bases. Germline CDR1 is MDHEN and CDR2 is SYDVKM. The CDR3 runs to 15 residues. Losses at the gene ends were 6 bases for V and 0 bases for J; bases not matched to a gene: 7. The CDR3 DNA reads as TGTGCCAGCAGCTACGACAGGGAGTTGAACACTGAAGCTTTCTTT. This encodes CASSYDRELNTEAFF.

In its sample, this clonotype was seen many times. The chain recombines TRBV28 with TRBJ1-1; D may be TRBD1 (5 bases). The CDR3 is 13 amino acids. From germline, CDR1 is MDHEN and CDR2 SYDVKM. V was cut by 7 bases and J by 0 bases, with 9 bases left in between. The CDR3 DNA reads TGTGCCAGCAAATACAGGTTGAACACTGAAGCTTTCTTT. Translation gives CASKYRLNTEAFF.

This clonotype is medium-sized in the sample. The chain couples TRBV18 to TRBJ1-1; no reliable D call. The V gene lost 2 bases and the J gene lost 0 bases, with 4 bases spanning the gap. CDR3 length equals 13 residues. The germline V gene has CDR1 KGHSH and CDR2 LQKENI. CDR3 loop: CASSPTMNTEAFF. In nucleotides, the CDR3 is TGTGCCAGCTCACCAACAATGAACACTGAAGCTTTCTTT.

This clonotype was observed a handful of times. V usage is TRBV20-1 and J usage is TRBJ1-5, with a tentative D call TRBD1 (6 bases). Trimming took 3 bases from V and 5 from J, leaving 11 bases between them. This CDR3 is 13 amino acids long. Looked up from germline, CDR1 is DFQATT and CDR2 is SNEGSKA (reference sequence). The DNA for the CDR3 is TGCAGTGCTAGGAGACAGGAGTATCAGCCCCAGCATTTT. Its translation is CSARRQEYQPQHF.

This clonotype is medium-sized within its sample. V usage is TRBV7-9 and J usage is TRBJ2-5; 12 nucleotides line up with TRBD1. The CDR3 contains 16 residues. Germline V lookup: CDR1 SEHNR, CDR2 FQNEAQ (reference sequence). Germline trimming cut 5 bases from V and 1 base from J; bases unmatched to any gene: 5. The CDR3 DNA follows: TGTGCCAGCAGCGATTGGGACAGGGGGCCCCAAGAGACCCAGTACTTC. Protein sequence: CASSDWDRGPQETQYF.

Relative to its sample, this clonotype is medium-sized. This chain connects TRBV9 to TRBJ1-4; 11 nucleotides align to TRBD1. After removal of 4 bases from V and 7 bases from J, the junction contained 6 bases not matched to a gene. CDR1 is SGDLS, CDR2 YYNGEE, per germline. The CDR3 length is 15 residues. CDR3 loop: CASSPRGTGGEKLFF. The CDR3, as DNA: TGTGCCAGCAGCCCCCGCGGGACAGGGGGTGAAAAACTGTTTTTT.

In its sample, this clonotype was seen many times. V usage is TRBV29-1 and J usage is TRBJ1-1, with D uncertain. Trimming removed 6 bases from V and 6 bases from J, with 11 bases in between. There are 11 residues in the CDR3. Germline assignment: CDR1 SQVTM and CDR2 ANQGSEA. The chain's CDR3 is CSVNQAAEAFF. CDR3 nucleotides: TGCAGCGTAAACCAGGCTGCTGAAGCTTTCTTT.

This clonotype was detected a few times. V usage is TRBV3-1 and J usage is TRBJ2-7, with D possibly being TRBD2 (6 bases). The CDR3 has 15 amino acids. V gave up 4 bases and J gave up 7 bases, with 20 bases separating them. Per the germline V gene, CDR1 is LGHDT and CDR2 is YNNKEL (reference sequence). The CDR3 nucleotides are TGTGCCAGCAGCCCGACCGGGAGATTTAACGGGGAGCAGTACTTC. It is translated as CASSPTGRFNGEQYF.